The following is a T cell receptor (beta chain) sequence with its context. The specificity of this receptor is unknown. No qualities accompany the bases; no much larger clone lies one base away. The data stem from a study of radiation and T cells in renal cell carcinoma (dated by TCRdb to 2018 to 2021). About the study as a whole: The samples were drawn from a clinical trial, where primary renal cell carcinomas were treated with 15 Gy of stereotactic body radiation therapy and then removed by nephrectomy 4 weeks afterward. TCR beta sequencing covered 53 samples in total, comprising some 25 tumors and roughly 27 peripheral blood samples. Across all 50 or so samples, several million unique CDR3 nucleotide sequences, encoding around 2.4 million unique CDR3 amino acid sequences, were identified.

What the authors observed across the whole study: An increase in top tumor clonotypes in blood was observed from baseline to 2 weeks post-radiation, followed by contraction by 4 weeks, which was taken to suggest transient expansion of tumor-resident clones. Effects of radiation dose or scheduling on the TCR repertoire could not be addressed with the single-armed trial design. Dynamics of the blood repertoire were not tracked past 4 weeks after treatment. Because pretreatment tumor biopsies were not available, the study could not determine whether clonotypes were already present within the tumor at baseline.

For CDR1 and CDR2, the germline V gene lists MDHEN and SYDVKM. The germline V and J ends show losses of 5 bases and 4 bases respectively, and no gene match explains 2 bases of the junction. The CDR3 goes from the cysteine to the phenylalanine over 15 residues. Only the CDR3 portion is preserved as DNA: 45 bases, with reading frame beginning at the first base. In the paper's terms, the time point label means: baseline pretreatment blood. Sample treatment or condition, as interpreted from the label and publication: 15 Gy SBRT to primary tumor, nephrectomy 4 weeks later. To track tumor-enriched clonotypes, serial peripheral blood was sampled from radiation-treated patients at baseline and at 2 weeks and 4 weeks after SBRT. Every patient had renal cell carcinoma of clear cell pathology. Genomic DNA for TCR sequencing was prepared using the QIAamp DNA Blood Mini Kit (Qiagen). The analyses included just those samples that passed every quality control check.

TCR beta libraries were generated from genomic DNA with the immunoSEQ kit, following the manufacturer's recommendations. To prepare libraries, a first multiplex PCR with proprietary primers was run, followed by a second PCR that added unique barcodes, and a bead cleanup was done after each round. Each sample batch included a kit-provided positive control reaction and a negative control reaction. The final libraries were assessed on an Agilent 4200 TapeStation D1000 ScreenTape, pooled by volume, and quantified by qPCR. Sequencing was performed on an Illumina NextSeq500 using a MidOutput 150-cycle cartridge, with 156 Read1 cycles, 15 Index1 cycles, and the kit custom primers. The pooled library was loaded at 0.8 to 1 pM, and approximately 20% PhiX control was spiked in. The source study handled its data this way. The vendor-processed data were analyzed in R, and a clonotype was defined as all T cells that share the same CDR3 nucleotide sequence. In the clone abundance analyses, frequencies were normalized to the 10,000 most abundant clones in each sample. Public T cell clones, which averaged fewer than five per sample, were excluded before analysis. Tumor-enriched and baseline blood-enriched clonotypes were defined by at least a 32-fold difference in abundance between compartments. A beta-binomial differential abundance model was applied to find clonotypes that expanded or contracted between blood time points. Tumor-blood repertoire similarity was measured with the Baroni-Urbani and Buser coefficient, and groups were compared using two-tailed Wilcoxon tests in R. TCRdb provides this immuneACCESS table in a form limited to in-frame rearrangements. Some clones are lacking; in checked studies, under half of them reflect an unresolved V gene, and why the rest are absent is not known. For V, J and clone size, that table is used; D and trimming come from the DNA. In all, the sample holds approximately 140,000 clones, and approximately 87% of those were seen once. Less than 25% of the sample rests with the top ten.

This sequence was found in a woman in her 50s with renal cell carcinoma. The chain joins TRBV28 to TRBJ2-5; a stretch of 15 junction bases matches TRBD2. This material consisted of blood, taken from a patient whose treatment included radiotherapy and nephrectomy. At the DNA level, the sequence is TGTGCCAGCAGTAGGACTAGCGGGGGGGCAGAGACCCAGTACTTC. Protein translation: CASSRTSGGAETQYF. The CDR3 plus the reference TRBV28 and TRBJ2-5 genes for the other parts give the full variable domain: DVKVTQSSRYLVKRTGEKVFLECVQDMDHENMFWYRQDPGLGLRLIYFSYDVKMKEKGDIPEGYSVSREKKERFSLILESASTNQTSMYLCASSRTSGGAETQYFGPGTRLLVL.